The 30 T cell receptor beta chains below were found in one sample sequenced in a study of blood T cell repertoires in COVID-19. Data came from immunoSEQ multiplex PCR; TCRdb stores just in-frame clones and leaves some out. The sample has around 50,000 clones, around four fifths seen once; the top ten hold approximately 5.7%. The material sequenced was peripheral blood. The origin of the receptors is a human donor in a cohort sampled during active COVID-19.

This chain joins TRBV7-2 and TRBJ2-5, with a tentative D call TRBD2 (6 bases). The CDR3 totals 16 residues. The germline CDR1 and CDR2 sequences are SGHTA and FQGNSA. Trimming took 1 base from V and 4 from J, leaving 16 bases between them. The CDR3 DNA follows: TGTGCCAGCAGCTTAGGAGGGCGGGGAAGAGGAGAGACCCAGTACTTC. This sequence encodes CASSLGGRGRGETQYF.

The J gene is TRBJ2-2, the V gene TRBV5-1; 9 bases align to TRBD2. The trim removed 2 bases at V and 7 bases at J, leaving 9 bases unmatched. The CDR3 covers 16 residues. Germline values: CDR1 SGHRS, CDR2 YFSETQ. CDR3 coding DNA: TGCGCCAGCAGCTTTTCAGCGGGGGGCCAGGGCGGGGAGCTGTTTTTT. Encoded protein: CASSFSAGGQGGELFF.

The chain is built from TRBV7-2 and TRBJ2-3, with 14 bases fitting TRBD2. CDR1 and CDR2 (germline): SGHTA, FQGNSA. The V and J ends lost 5 bases and 4 bases, in that order; junction bases with no gene match: 8. The CDR3 has 17 amino acids. Here the CDR3 DNA reads TGTGCCAGCAGCGCCGGACTAGCGGGGGGCGGGGCAGATACGCAGTATTTT. Its protein is CASSAGLAGGGADTQYF.

This rearrangement joins TRBV18 to TRBJ2-5; D uncertain. Germline lookup yields CDR1 KGHSH and CDR2 LQKENI. The CDR3 has 16 amino acids. V was cut by 1 base and J by 2 bases, with 14 bases left in between. The CDR3 protein is CASSPRQALLQETQYF. As DNA, the CDR3 is TGTGCCAGCTCACCACGGCAGGCCCTCCTTCAAGAGACCCAGTACTTC.

This chain connects TRBV2 to TRBJ1-2; 7 positions match TRBD1. V was pared by 0 bases and J by 7 bases, with 17 bases of the junction left unmatched. The CDR3 length is 18 residues. Germline assignment: CDR1 SNHLY and CDR2 FYNNEI. This CDR3 reads CASSEAGMDRRTKGGYTF. The CDR3 region has the DNA TGTGCCAGCAGTGAAGCGGGGATGGACAGGAGAACAAAGGGTGGCTACACCTTC.

The V call is TRBV7-6, the J call TRBJ2-6, with D possibly being TRBD2 (5 bases). The length of the CDR3 is 16 residues. CDR1 and CDR2 (germline): SGHVS, FNYEAQ. The V and J ends lost 0 bases and 1 base respectively, with 7 bases between them. This chain's CDR3 is CASSLAPGSGANVLTF. The CDR3 DNA reads TGTGCCAGCAGCTTAGCGCCGGGGTCTGGGGCCAACGTCCTGACTTTC.

The chain joins TRBV7-2 to TRBJ2-7, with 13 bases identical to TRBD2. Trimming cost V 5 bases and J 7 bases; bases outside gene matches: 11. The length of the CDR3 is 16 residues. Per the germline V gene, CDR1 is SGHTA and CDR2 is FQGNSA. CDR3 amino acids: CASSPQRTSGGGEQYF. The CDR3 coding sequence is TGTGCCAGCAGCCCCCAACGGACTAGCGGGGGCGGGGAGCAGTACTTC. The full variable domain, in which reference TRBV7-2 and TRBJ2-7 provide the parts outside the CDR3, is GAGVSQSPSNKVTEKGKDVELRCDPISGHTALYWYRQSLGQGLEFLIYFQGNSAPDKSGLPSDRFSAERTGGSVSTLTIQRTQQEDSAVYLCASSPQRTSGGGEQYFGPGTRLTVT.

This chain's CDR3 is CASSLVWAGHNEQFF. CDR3 DNA sequence: TGTGCCAGCAGCTTGGTGTGGGCAGGGCACAATGAGCAGTTCTTC. The chain is built from TRBV5-6 and TRBJ2-1; possibly TRBD1 for D (5 bases). Trimming cost V 0 bases and J 5 bases, with 12 bases left between them. CDR3 length equals 15 residues. CDR1 is SGHDT, CDR2 YYEEEE, per germline.

The CDR3 protein is CASSQGGPRTYEQYF. CDR3 sequence (DNA): TGCGCCAGCAGCCAGGGGGGACCTCGGACCTACGAGCAGTACTTC. This chain joins TRBV4-1 and TRBJ2-7; perhaps TRBD2 as D (6 bases). V lost 3 bases to trimming and J lost 2 bases, with 14 bases between them. Germline lookup yields CDR1 MGHRA and CDR2 YSYEKL. The CDR3 runs to 15 residues.

The rearrangement uses TRBV4-3 and TRBJ2-4; D not resolved. The CDR3 loop spans 14 amino acids. Germline V gene lookup returns CDR1 LGHNA and CDR2 YSLEER. V shed 1 base and J shed 0 bases, with 4 bases lying between them. In nucleotides, the CDR3 is TGCGCCAGCAGCCAAGGCGGAGCCAAAAACATTCAGTACTTC. This codes for CASSQGGAKNIQYF.

The chain has TRBV5-5 and TRBJ2-3, with a possible D match to TRBD2 (6 bases). The CDR3 is 16 amino acids. V was shortened by 3 bases and J by 1 base, with 15 bases between the two germline ends. Germline CDR1 reads SGHKS; CDR2 reads YYEKEE (reference sequence). The CDR3 nucleotides are TGTGCCAGCAGCTCGGGAGTCGGGGCCGGCACAGATACGCAGTATTTT. Its protein product is CASSSGVGAGTDTQYF.

The V call is TRBV5-6, the J call TRBJ2-7, with a weak D call TRBD2 (6 bases). CDR1 and CDR2 (germline): SGHDT, YYEEEE. This CDR3 is built from 17 residues. V was trimmed by 1 base and J by 4 bases, leaving 21 bases between them. The chain's CDR3 is CASSLTGASDGLYEQYF. The CDR3, as DNA: TGTGCCAGCAGCTTGACGGGCGCTTCGGATGGACTATACGAGCAGTACTTC.

This chain uses TRBV29-1 with TRBJ2-1, with 10 bases identical to TRBD2. With V trimmed by 7 bases and J by 7 bases, 16 bases remained unmatched. The CDR3 loop spans 16 amino acids. CDR1 is SQVTM, CDR2 ANQGSEA, per germline. CDR3 loop: CSAPGERGGLMNEQFF. CDR3 DNA: TGCAGCGCCCCGGGGGAGCGGGGGGGCCTAATGAATGAGCAGTTCTTC.

The chain uses TRBV3-1 (or the pseudogene TRBV3-2) and TRBJ1-4; no definite D call. This CDR3 is built from 16 residues. With 7 bases removed from V and 0 bases from J, the gap between germline ends came to 15 bases. The germline CDR1 and CDR2 sequences are LGHDT and YNNKEL (reference sequence). In DNA, the CDR3 is TGTGCCAGCATGGGGAGGGCCGATGCAACTAATGAAAAACTGTTTTTT. It is translated as CASMGRADATNEKLFF.

The chain employs TRBV2 and TRBJ1-5; 10 bases line up with TRBD1. CDR3 length equals 14 residues. With V trimmed by 7 bases and J by 5 bases, 5 bases remained unmatched. CDR1 and CDR2 from the germline V gene are SNHLY and FYNNEI. The CDR3 loop is CASNTGTGDQPQHF. Here the CDR3 DNA reads TGTGCCAGCAATACAGGGACAGGGGATCAGCCCCAGCATTTT. Using reference TRBV2 and TRBJ1-5 for the parts outside the CDR3, the full variable domain is EPEVTQTPSHQVTQMGQEVILRCVPISNHLYFYWYRQILGQKVEFLVSFYNNEISEKSEIFDDQFSVERPDGSNFTLKIRSTKLEDSAMYFCASNTGTGDQPQHFGDGTRLSIL.

The chain employs TRBV12-5 and TRBJ1-6, with D possibly TRBD1 on 6 matching bases. V was cut by 0 bases and J by 7 bases, with 22 bases left in between. The CDR3 has 19 amino acids. CDR1 and CDR2 (germline): LGHNT, FRNRAP. CDR3 protein: CASGLVPAGATRGNSPLHF. In nucleotides, the CDR3 is TGTGCTAGTGGTTTGGTACCGGCAGGGGCCACCAGGGGCAATTCACCCCTCCACTTT.

This sequence joins TRBV19 and TRBJ2-7; possibly TRBD1 for D (6 bases). The CDR3 runs to 14 residues. Germline assignment: CDR1 LNHDA and CDR2 SQIVND (reference sequence). V was trimmed by 6 bases and J by 2 bases, leaving 14 bases between them. The CDR3 nucleotides are TGTGCCAGTAGGGAACAGGGTCCGACCTACGAGCAGTACTTC. Its protein is CASREQGPTYEQYF.

This clone was observed a few times. V and J are TRBV5-1 and TRBJ1-1; 11 positions agree with TRBD1. The length of the CDR3 is 16 residues. Losses at the gene ends were 4 bases for V and 0 bases for J; bases not matched to a gene: 5. Germline lookup yields CDR1 SGHRS and CDR2 YFSETQ. As DNA, the CDR3 is TGCGCCAGCAGCCCCCGGACAGGGGGCATGAACACTGAAGCTTTCTTT. Residues: CASSPRTGGMNTEAFF.

The rearrangement links TRBV12-2 to TRBJ2-5; the table's D gene call, TRBD1, was not cross checked with the DNA. TRBV12-2 is described as a pseudogene. The CDR3 loop spans 16 amino acids. The CDR3 DNA is TGTGCAAGTCGCTTAGGTTTCTGGCATCGACAAGAGACCCAGTACTTC. This encodes CASRLGFWHRQETQYF.

This chain links TRBV3-1 (or the pseudogene TRBV3-2) with TRBJ1-3, with a weak D call TRBD1 (5 bases). With 4 bases removed from V and 2 bases from J, the gap between germline ends came to 12 bases. This CDR3 region has 15 residues. From germline, CDR1 is LGHDT and CDR2 YNNKEL (reference sequence). CDR3 sequence reads: CASSPLGGTGNTIYF. In nucleotides, the CDR3 is TGTGCCAGCAGCCCCCTCGGGGGAACTGGAAACACCATATATTTT.

The chain is built from TRBV27 and TRBJ1-6; 8 bases are shared with TRBD1. Germline V gene sequence: CDR1 MNHEY, CDR2 SMNVEV (reference sequence). CDR3 length: 15 residues. V was pared by 5 bases and J by 6 bases, with 6 bases of the junction left unmatched. Here the CDR3 DNA reads TGTGCCAGCAGTCCGACCGGGACAGGTAATTCACCCCTCCACTTT. Translating gives CASSPTGTGNSPLHF.

The chain is built from TRBV7-3 and TRBJ2-1; 7 bases match TRBD2. Germline CDR1 SGHTA, CDR2 FQGTGA. Germline trimming cut 2 bases from V and 3 bases from J; bases unmatched to any gene: 4. CDR3 length: 15 residues. The CDR3 here is CASSLGPSGYNEQFF. The DNA for the CDR3 is TGTGCCAGCAGCTTAGGTCCTAGCGGCTACAATGAGCAGTTCTTC.

This clone is a singleton in its sample. This chain links TRBV30 with TRBJ2-7, with 7 bases that match TRBD2. CDR1 and CDR2 (germline): GTSNPN, SVGIG (reference sequence). The CDR3 is 14 amino acids. Trimming cost V 3 bases and J 7 bases; bases outside gene matches: 12. The DNA of the CDR3 is TGTGCCTGGAGAAGGGACCCCCTGCGGGGGGAGCAGTACTTC. Translating it yields CAWRRDPLRGEQYF.

The chain recombines TRBV5-1 with TRBJ1-1, with D unclear. V lost 2 bases to trimming and J lost 1 base, with 6 bases between them. The germline gives CDR1 SGHRS, CDR2 YFSETQ. The CDR3 extends over 13 amino acids. CDR3 coding DNA: TGCGCCAGCAGCTTCGGCGGGAACACTGAAGCTTTCTTT. It encodes CASSFGGNTEAFF.

This clone showed up just a few times. The J gene is TRBJ1-3, the V gene TRBV5-4; D may be TRBD1 (6 bases). The germline V gene has CDR1 SGHNT and CDR2 YYREEE (reference sequence). The CDR3 covers 13 residues. V was shortened by 5 bases and J by 4 bases, with 10 bases between the two germline ends. The CDR3 reads CASRADRGNTIYF. In DNA, the CDR3 is TGTGCCAGCAGGGCAGACAGGGGAAACACCATATATTTT.

The chain is built from TRBV5-6 and TRBJ1-2; D gene ambiguous. There are 13 residues in the CDR3. Germline V gives CDR1 SGHDT, CDR2 YYEEEE. Trimming pared 0 bases from V and 2 bases from J, leaving 5 bases between. The CDR3 is CASSLAQNYGYTF. CDR3 sequence (DNA): TGTGCCAGCAGCTTGGCCCAAAACTATGGCTACACCTTC.

This clone appeared a single time. The genes are TRBV12-3 or TRBV12-4 and TRBJ2-7; no clear D. CDR3 length equals 12 residues. The V end lost 2 bases, the J end lost 7 bases, and 9 bases lay between the germline ends. CDR3 DNA: TGTGCCAGCAGTTTATCAGTCGGGGAGCAGTACTTC. Translating it yields CASSLSVGEQYF.

The rearrangement uses TRBV15 and TRBJ1-1, with 8 bases lining up with TRBD1. This CDR3 contains 19 residues. With V trimmed by 1 base and J by 1 base, 14 bases remained unmatched. Germline assignment: CDR1 LNHNV and CDR2 YYDKDF (reference sequence). DNA for the CDR3: TGTGCCACCAGCAGAGGTCGGTTGGAACTTGGACAGGGGAACACTGAAGCTTTCTTT. Protein: CATSRGRLELGQGNTEAFF.

This clone was observed a few times. This chain uses TRBV10-3 with TRBJ2-7; D is perhaps TRBD1 (6 bases). V was trimmed by 6 bases and J by 3 bases, leaving 18 bases between them. The CDR3 has 15 amino acids. Germline CDR1 reads ENHRY; CDR2 reads SYGVKD. In nucleotides, the CDR3 is TGTGCCATCAGGAACCGGGACATTTCCATCTACGAGCAGTACTTC. Protein product: CAIRNRDISIYEQYF.

CDR3 protein: CASSLGSYGYTF. CDR3 DNA sequence: TGTGCCAGCAGCTTAGGCAGCTATGGCTACACCTTC. This chain joins TRBV7-2 and TRBJ1-2; D remains ambiguous. The germline V gene encodes CDR1 SGHTA and CDR2 FQGNSA. The CDR3 is 12 residues long. V lost 1 base, J lost 4 bases, and 4 bases lay in between.